The 31 T cell receptor beta chains reported below all come from one sample, sequenced in a study of blood T cell repertoires in COVID-19 (dated by TCRdb to 2020 to 2021). Libraries were prepared through the immunoSEQ multiplex PCR assay. TCRdb took this table from immuneACCESS and kept in-frame rearrangements with V and J called. Such tables lack part of the clones; where checked against another copy, unresolved V genes explain under half of the gap, and the rest is unexplained. The sample has about 100,000 clones on record, around four fifths of them singletons. The leading ten clones occupy roughly a third of the sample. The sample taken for sequencing was peripheral blood. The receptors were sampled from a man between 65 and 80 years old with active or convalescent COVID-19.

The V gene is TRBV4-3, the J gene TRBJ2-2, with TRBD2 matching over 8 bases. CDR3 length equals 15 residues. V gave up 4 bases and J gave up 5 bases; unmatched junction bases: 6. The germline V gene encodes CDR1 LGHNA and CDR2 YSLEER. CDR3 coding DNA: TGCGCCAGCAGCCCTCACGGGGGGGAGACCGGGGAGCTGTTTTTT. Its translation is CASSPHGGETGELFF.

The CDR3 coding sequence is TGTGCTGTAAGCGGGAGGTTAGGGGAGCTGTTTTTT. Its translation is CAVSGRLGELFF. The rearrangement links TRBV7-7 to TRBJ2-2, with 9 bases fitting TRBD2. The CDR3 length is 12 residues. Germline CDR1 reads SSHAT; CDR2 reads FNYEAQ (reference sequence). Drawing the rest from reference TRBV7-7 and TRBJ2-2, the complete variable domain is GAGVSQSPRYKVTKRGQDVTLRCDPISSHATLYWYQQALGQGPEFLTYFNYEAQPDKSGLPSDRFSAERPEGSISTLTIQRTEQRDSAMYRCAVSGRLGELFFGEGSRLTVL.

The chain links TRBV2 to TRBJ2-3; 9 bases line up with TRBD2. V shed 1 base and J 4 bases; nucleotides not matched to a gene: 0. CDR1 is SNHLY and CDR2 is FYNNEI in the germline V gene. The CDR3 consists of 14 residues. CDR3 residues: CASSEERGADTQYF. CDR3 DNA sequence: TGTGCCAGCAGTGAAGAGCGGGGGGCAGATACGCAGTATTTT. Together with reference TRBV2 and TRBJ2-3, the CDR3 gives the full variable domain: EPEVTQTPSHQVTQMGQEVILRCVPISNHLYFYWYRQILGQKVEFLVSFYNNEISEKSEIFDDQFSVERPDGSNFTLKIRSTKLEDSAMYFCASSEERGADTQYFGPGTRLTVL.

This clone turned up a few times. The chain joins TRBV4-2 to TRBJ1-1; D is possibly TRBD1 (5 bases). The CDR3 length is 17 residues. Germline-derived CDR1 and CDR2 are LGHNA and YNFKEQ. The V and J ends lost 0 bases and 1 base respectively, with 15 bases between them. CDR3 nucleotide sequence: TGTGCCAGCAGCCAAGATGCGGGGGGTGGGCGGAACACTGAAGCTTTCTTT. Encoded protein: CASSQDAGGGRNTEAFF.

V and J are TRBV30 and TRBJ2-6; the D gene is possibly TRBD2 (5 bases). Deletions cut 8 bases from V and 4 bases from J, with 9 bases between. CDR3 length equals 12 residues. The V gene's germline CDR1 is GTSNPN and CDR2 SVGIG (reference sequence). The chain's CDR3 is CAGGSGANVLTF. CDR3 nucleotide sequence: TGTGCCGGCGGGTCCGGGGCCAACGTCCTGACTTTC. Complete variable domain (other parts from reference TRBV30 and TRBJ2-6): SQTIHQWPATLVQPVGSPLSLECTVEGTSNPNLYWYRQAAGRGLQLLFYSVGIGQISSEVPQNLSASRPQDRQFILSSKKLLLSDSGFYLCAGGSGANVLTFGAGSRLTVL.

The chain recombines TRBV28 with TRBJ1-5, with D perhaps TRBD1 (5 bases). Between the trimmed V and J ends, which lost 7 bases and 2 bases, there was a span of 9 bases. The CDR3 runs to 13 residues. Germline V lookup: CDR1 MDHEN, CDR2 SYDVKM. DNA for the CDR3: TGTGCCAGCAAAACAGGCGGCAATCAGCCCCAGCATTTT. Amino acid sequence: CASKTGGNQPQHF.

This chain links TRBV24-1 with TRBJ1-2; no definite D call. CDR3 length: 13 residues. Germline CDR1 reads KGHDR; CDR2 reads SFDVKD. V was shortened by 3 bases and J by 4 bases, with 8 bases between the two germline ends. The CDR3 protein is CATSDHGLYGYTF. Written as DNA, the CDR3 is TGTGCCACCAGTGATCACGGACTCTATGGCTACACCTTC.

This rearrangement joins TRBV7-2 to TRBJ1-1; 7 bases align to TRBD1. The CDR3 is 15 amino acids. Germline-derived CDR1 and CDR2 are SGHTA and FQGNSA. Unmatched junction bases numbered 6, after V lost 2 bases and J lost 3 bases. CDR3 bases: TGTGCCAGCAGCTTACAGACAGGGCGGGACACTGAAGCTTTCTTT. This codes for CASSLQTGRDTEAFF.

CDR3 in amino acids: CASSPGPGRRYNSPLHF. The CDR3 DNA follows: TGTGCCAGCAGCCCAGGCCCGGGGAGAAGATATAATTCACCCCTCCACTTT. J is TRBJ1-6 and V is TRBV7-9; D unresolved. CDR1 and CDR2 from the germline V gene are SEHNR and FQNEAQ (reference sequence). The length of the CDR3 is 17 residues. Deletions cut 5 bases from V and 4 bases from J, with 18 bases between.

This chain uses TRBV5-1 with TRBJ2-7; D may be TRBD1 (5 bases). The V gene's germline CDR1 is SGHRS and CDR2 YFSETQ. The germline V and J ends were trimmed by 3 bases and 6 bases, with 16 bases remaining between them. The CDR3 consists of 14 residues. The CDR3 reads CASSWKTGATEQYF. CDR3 in DNA: TGCGCCAGCAGCTGGAAAACTGGGGCCACCGAGCAGTACTTC.

The genes are TRBV3-1 (or the pseudogene TRBV3-2) and TRBJ2-2; D might be TRBD1 (5 bases). Trimming took 0 bases from V and 0 from J, leaving 11 bases between them. Germline V lookup: CDR1 LGHDT, CDR2 YNNKEL (reference sequence). CDR3 length: 17 amino acids. CDR3 sequence reads: CASSQEVTGPNTGELFF. For the CDR3, the DNA is TGTGCCAGCAGCCAAGAAGTAACAGGCCCGAACACCGGGGAGCTGTTTTTT.

The chain carries TRBV10-3 and TRBJ2-1; D uncertain. Per the germline V gene, CDR1 is ENHRY and CDR2 is SYGVKD. Trimming took off 0 bases at V and 0 bases at J, with 6 bases between the two ends. The CDR3 has 15 amino acids. The CDR3 region is CAISESYSSYNEQFF. The CDR3 DNA reads as TGTGCCATCAGTGAGTCGTACAGCTCCTACAATGAGCAGTTCTTC.

The chain joins TRBV2 to TRBJ1-4; D call uncertain. The V end was cut by 4 bases, the J end by 3 bases, with 12 bases between. Germline CDR1 reads SNHLY; CDR2 reads FYNNEI. The CDR3 has 15 amino acids. The CDR3 nucleotides are TGTGCCAGCAGTGGGAGCGGAGGATCTAATGAAAAACTGTTTTTT. It codes for CASSGSGGSNEKLFF.

The gene calls are TRBV6-5 and TRBJ2-7; 8 bases fit TRBD1. Germline CDR1 is MNHEY and CDR2 is SVGAGI. The CDR3 contains 15 residues. Losses at the gene ends were 8 bases for V and 1 base for J; bases not matched to a gene: 10. This chain's CDR3 is CASSSLDRASYEQYF. CDR3 sequence (DNA): TGTGCCAGCTCTTCCTTGGACAGGGCTTCCTACGAGCAGTACTTC.

In its sample, this clone was seen a few times. The rearrangement uses TRBV15 and TRBJ2-1; D gene unclear. Deletions cut 2 bases from V and 9 bases from J, with 14 bases between. Germline CDR1 and CDR2: LNHNV and YYDKDF (reference sequence). This CDR3 is 14 amino acids long. CDR3 sequence reads: CATSRPPAHTEQFF. As DNA, the CDR3 is TGTGCCACCAGCAGACCTCCTGCCCACACTGAGCAGTTCTTC.

V gene TRBV19 combines with J gene TRBJ1-2; TRBD1 matches 11 bases. The V gene end was trimmed by 4 bases and the J gene end by 2 bases; junction bases not matched to a gene: 9. The CDR3 covers 17 residues. Germline V gene data show CDR1 as LNHDA and CDR2 as SQIVND (reference sequence). The CDR3 reads CASSTHRGQGANYGYTF. The CDR3 DNA sequence: TGTGCCAGTAGTACCCATAGAGGACAGGGGGCGAACTATGGCTACACCTTC. Based on the CDR3 plus reference TRBV19 and TRBJ1-2, the full variable domain is DGGITQSPKYLFRKEGQNVTLSCEQNLNHDAMYWYRQDPGQGLRLIYYSQIVNDFQKGDIAEGYSVSREKKESFPLTVTSAQKNPTAFYLCASSTHRGQGANYGYTFGSGTRLTVV.

The chain employs TRBV7-2 and TRBJ1-2, with D maybe TRBD1 (5 bases). The length of the CDR3 is 15 residues. Germline CDR1 reads SGHTA; CDR2 reads FQGNSA. Trimming removed 1 base at V and 7 bases at J, with 16 bases between. CDR3 loop: CASSLDGARLGGYTF. DNA for the CDR3: TGTGCCAGCAGCTTAGATGGGGCTCGATTAGGTGGCTACACCTTC.

V gene TRBV4-2 combines with J gene TRBJ2-2; 14 bases are shared with TRBD2. J was trimmed by 6 bases and V by 0 bases; bases with no gene match: 12. Per the germline V gene, CDR1 is LGHNA and CDR2 is YNFKEQ. The CDR3 has 20 residues. CDR3 in DNA: TGTGCCAGCAGCCAAGACAGGGGGACTAGCGGGGGAGTTCAGCCCGGGGAGCTGTTTTTT. Its protein product is CASSQDRGTSGGVQPGELFF.

This chain joins TRBV29-1 and TRBJ2-5, with 10 nucleotides matching TRBD1. Unmatched junction bases numbered 13, after V lost 7 bases and J lost 2 bases. The CDR3 is made up of 16 amino acids. The germline V gene encodes CDR1 SQVTM and CDR2 ANQGSEA. The CDR3 loop is CSATSRDRGWQETQYF. CDR3 coding DNA: TGCAGCGCAACGTCCCGGGACAGGGGTTGGCAAGAGACCCAGTACTTC.

The chain employs TRBV6-5 and TRBJ1-2, with D tentatively TRBD1 (6 bases). Trimming stripped 0 bases from V and 7 bases from J, with 9 bases between. The germline V gene encodes CDR1 MNHEY and CDR2 SVGAGI. This CDR3 has 13 residues. The CDR3 protein is CASSYSTGSGYTF. In DNA form, the CDR3 reads TGTGCCAGCAGTTACTCAACAGGGTCTGGCTACACCTTC.

This clone was counted once. This chain links TRBV9 with TRBJ2-3; D ambiguous. This CDR3 contains 16 residues. Germline V gives CDR1 SGDLS, CDR2 YYNGEE. V was trimmed by 0 bases and J by 0 bases, leaving 11 bases between them. This CDR3 reads CASSVGPSPSTDTQYF. Written as DNA, the CDR3 is TGTGCCAGCAGCGTAGGCCCAAGCCCTAGCACAGATACGCAGTATTTT.

This chain joins TRBV5-1 and TRBJ2-3; 9 bases line up with TRBD1. CDR1 and CDR2 from the germline V gene are SGHRS and YFSETQ. J lost 2 bases, V lost 5 bases, and 9 bases had no gene match. The CDR3 runs to 16 residues. The CDR3 here is CASSPTGGSYTDTQYF. The DNA of the CDR3 is TGCGCCAGCAGTCCTACAGGGGGCTCCTACACAGATACGCAGTATTTT. Together with reference TRBV5-1 and TRBJ2-3, the CDR3 gives the full variable domain: KAGVTQTPRYLIKTRGQQVTLSCSPISGHRSVSWYQQTPGQGLQFLFEYFSETQRNKGNFPGRFSGRQFSNSRSEMNVSTLELGDSALYLCASSPTGGSYTDTQYFGPGTRLTVL.

The chain carries TRBV12-3 or TRBV12-4 and TRBJ1-1, with D tentatively TRBD1 (5 bases). V was trimmed by 4 bases and J by 6 bases, leaving 12 bases between them. The CDR3 is 13 amino acids. The CDR3 loop is CASSWDRESEAFF. CDR3 nucleotides: TGTGCCAGCAGTTGGGACCGGGAGTCTGAAGCTTTCTTT.

The chain combines TRBV28 with TRBJ2-3, with 8 nucleotides matching TRBD2. Germline assignment: CDR1 MDHEN and CDR2 SYDVKM. The length of the CDR3 is 15 residues. The V and J ends lost 6 bases and 1 base, in that order; junction bases with no gene match: 6. The CDR3 loop is CASSSGGEGTDTQYF. The CDR3 bases are TGTGCCAGCAGCTCCGGGGGGGAGGGCACAGATACGCAGTATTTT.

This rearrangement joins TRBV6-6 to TRBJ1-5; 7 positions match TRBD1. CDR1 and CDR2 from the germline V gene are MNHNY and SVGAGI (reference sequence). The J segment lost 5 bases and the V segment lost 4 bases, leaving 5 bases of the junction unmatched. The CDR3 runs 14 residues. The CDR3 bases are TGTGCCAGCAGTTCACAGGGGACTTATCAGCCCCAGCATTTT. Protein product: CASSSQGTYQPQHF.

The chain combines TRBV11-2 with TRBJ2-2; the D gene is possibly TRBD1 (6 bases). Germline CDR1 and CDR2: SGHAT and FQNNGV. The CDR3 is 17 amino acids. V gave up 1 base and J gave up 3 bases, with 15 bases separating them. The CDR3 protein is CASSLGYRVRDTGELFF. In DNA form, the CDR3 reads TGTGCCAGCAGCTTAGGCTACAGGGTTAGGGACACCGGGGAGCTGTTTTTT.

The rearrangement joins TRBV20-1 to TRBJ2-7, with D uncertain. The CDR3 runs 11 residues. V was trimmed by 5 bases and J by 7 bases, leaving 12 bases between them. In germline, CDR1 is DFQATT, CDR2 SNEGSKA (reference sequence). Here the CDR3 DNA reads TGCAGTGCTCGGGTTTGGCGGGAGCAGTACTTC. It encodes CSARVWREQYF.

The V call is TRBV29-1, the J call TRBJ1-2, with unresolved D. V lost 3 bases and J 1 base, leaving 3 bases between the germline ends. Per the germline V gene, CDR1 is SQVTM and CDR2 is ANQGSEA. The CDR3 loop spans 11 amino acids. CDR3 DNA: TGCAGCGTTGATCATAACTATGGCTACACCTTC. Protein: CSVDHNYGYTF.

The chain links TRBV27 to TRBJ2-7, with TRBD2 matching 7 bases. The CDR3 is made up of 16 amino acids. The germline gives CDR1 MNHEY, CDR2 SMNVEV (reference sequence). With 5 bases clipped from V and 2 bases from J, the junction kept 12 bases outside the gene matches. The DNA of the CDR3 is TGTGCCAGCAGTCCCTCCCGCGGGAGCTTCACCTACGAGCAGTACTTC. As protein: CASSPSRGSFTYEQYF.

The V and J genes are TRBV15 and TRBJ2-3, with a possible D match to TRBD2 (7 bases). V was shortened by 1 base and J by 2 bases, with 13 bases between the two germline ends. The germline V gene has CDR1 LNHNV and CDR2 YYDKDF (reference sequence). The CDR3 contains 16 residues. DNA for the CDR3: TGTGCCACCAGCAGAGCCGGGGGGCGAGACACAGATACGCAGTATTTT. This sequence encodes CATSRAGGRDTDTQYF.

The V gene is TRBV28, the J gene TRBJ1-5; D perhaps matches TRBD1 (5 bases). Germline values: CDR1 MDHEN, CDR2 SYDVKM. V was pared by 6 bases and J by 0 bases, with 15 bases between. The CDR3 totals 16 residues. The CDR3 DNA follows: TGTGCCAGCAGGTCGGGGGGAGACTATAGCAATCAGCCCCAGCATTTT. The encoded protein is CASRSGGDYSNQPQHF.